These 6 T cell receptor beta chains were sequenced from one sample in a study of Graves' ophthalmopathy and Graves' hyperthyroidism. Amplification from RNA transcripts yielded the TCR beta CDR3 regions. The authors performed first-round RT-PCR with HTBI primers and then a second-round multiplex PCR. In TCRdb, the multiplex PCR reads were re-called with MiXCR into one record per CDR3 protein. The repertoire has about 390,000 distinct CDR3 sequences, approximately 15% of them found once; the top ten carry approximately 7%. Sequenced sample: peripheral blood. The source of these receptors is a woman under 30 with stable Graves' hyperthyroidism.

This rearrangement joins TRBV6-2 or TRBV6-3 to TRBJ2-7; D is perhaps TRBD1 or TRBD2 (5 bases each). The CDR3 covers 13 residues. Looked up from germline, CDR1 is MNHEY and CDR2 is SVGEGT. Trimming left V 10 bases short and J 5 bases short, with 18 bases between. The CDR3 nucleotides read TGTGCCACTGGTTGGGACGCTTTTAACGAGCAGTACTTC. This encodes CATGWDAFNEQYF.

This rearrangement joins TRBV20-1 to TRBJ2-3; 8 nucleotides align to TRBD2. Germline CDR1 is DFQATT and CDR2 is SNEGSKA (reference sequence). V was clipped by 4 bases and J by 3 bases; unmatched bases: 6. This CDR3 contains 14 residues. The CDR3 region has the DNA TGCAGTGCTATCACCCAGCGGGGGACAGATACGCAGTATTTT. Its translation is CSAITQRGTDTQYF.

This clonotype has ten or more counts. This chain connects TRBV11-2 to TRBJ2-5; 8 bases map to TRBD1. Germline-derived CDR1 and CDR2 are SGHAT and FQNNGV. The CDR3 is 17 residues long. Trimming removed 2 bases from V and 7 bases from J; junction bases left unmatched: 15. CDR3 in amino acids: CASSLSPGTGLAGTQYF. Written as DNA, the CDR3 is TGTGCCAGCAGCTTAAGTCCCGGGACAGGTTTGGCGGGGACCCAGTACTTC.

In the case of this clonotype: With a much larger clone just one base away, this may be a read error. The chain couples TRBV12-3 or TRBV12-4 to TRBJ2-3; D possibly corresponds to TRBD2 (5 bases). V was clipped by 3 bases and J by 1 base, with 14 bases between them. This CDR3 has 16 residues. CDR3: CASSLGEELRTDTQYF. DNA of the CDR3: TGTGCCAGCAGTTTGGGAGAGGAACTTCGCACAGATACGCAGTATTTT.

This clonotype was counted many times. The chain joins TRBV6-1 to TRBJ1-6; D gene unclear. CDR1 is MNHNS and CDR2 is SASEGT in the germline V gene. CDR3 length: 16 amino acids. The ends were cut back, 6 bases at V and 5 bases at J, with 17 bases in the middle. The CDR3 spells CASRITPGVNNSPLHF. CDR3 coding DNA: TGTGCCAGCAGGATCACCCCCGGGGTCAATAATTCACCCCTCCACTTT.

In its sample, this clonotype was seen many times. The chain's CDR3 is CASRPRGAGNTIYF. CDR3 in DNA: TGTGCCAGCAGGCCGAGGGGGGCTGGAAACACCATATATTTT. This chain links TRBV6-1 with TRBJ1-3; D is perhaps TRBD1 (6 bases). V lost 6 bases to trimming and J lost 2 bases, with 11 bases between them. This CDR3 spans 14 amino acids. Germline V gene lookup returns CDR1 MNHNS and CDR2 SASEGT.